A selection of T cell receptor beta chains follows, all from one sample in a study of radiotherapy plus CTLA-4 blockade in lung cancer. The assay was immunoSEQ multiplex PCR, and TCRdb's table has in-frame clones only and misses some. The table includes some 78,000 clones, 85% to 90% detected once. Here the sequenced sample was peripheral blood, taken from a patient treated with radiotherapy plus ipilimumab. All receptors come from a human donor with non-small cell lung cancer who had stable disease on radiotherapy plus ipilimumab. Both conserved end residues are part of each CDR3.

J gene: TRBJ2-7
CDR3 length: 14
V gene: TRBV2
CDR3 protein: CASSGVGGRSEQYF

J gene: TRBJ2-2
CDR3 length: 17
V gene: TRBV7-9
CDR3 protein: CASSGPPGGVRTGELFF

J gene: TRBJ2-5
CDR3 length: 13
V gene: TRBV27
CDR3 protein: CASSPGLRKTQYF

J gene: TRBJ1-5
CDR3 length: 15
V gene: TRBV5-1
CDR3 protein: CASSLGDSGAQPQHF

J gene: TRBJ1-2
CDR3 length: 14
V gene: TRBV6-5
CDR3 protein: CAGRGQGAYYGYTF

J gene: TRBJ1-3
CDR3 length: 16
V gene: TRBV5-1
CDR3 protein: CASSLEGAYSGNTIYF

J gene: TRBJ1-5
CDR3 length: 14
V gene: TRBV25-1
CDR3 protein: CASSGPGGNQPQHF

J gene: TRBJ1-2
CDR3 length: 12
V gene: TRBV6-6
CDR3 protein: CASREGVYGYTF

J gene: TRBJ2-3
CDR3 length: 14
V gene: TRBV5-4
CDR3 protein: CAFARGGKTDTQYF

J gene: TRBJ1-1
CDR3 length: 15
V gene: TRBV25-1
CDR3 protein: CASSESNREVPEAFF

J gene: TRBJ2-7
CDR3 length: 16
V gene: TRBV11-2
CDR3 protein: CASSLIERTLSYEQYF

J gene: TRBJ2-1
CDR3 length: 13
V gene: TRBV5-1
CDR3 protein: CASRKQGENEQFF

J gene: TRBJ2-3
CDR3 length: 11
V gene: TRBV7-2
CDR3 protein: CASSLEDTQYF

J gene: TRBJ2-5
CDR3 length: 12
V gene: TRBV11-3
CDR3 protein: CASSRQEETQYF

J gene: TRBJ2-3
CDR3 length: 14
V gene: TRBV10-3
CDR3 protein: CAIRTPDGPDTQYF

J gene: TRBJ1-2
CDR3 length: 12
V gene: TRBV5-1
CDR3 protein: CASSLDMRGYTF

J gene: TRBJ2-7
CDR3 length: 12
V gene: TRBV28
CDR3 protein: CASSLRSYEQYF

J gene: TRBJ2-5
CDR3 length: 16
V gene: TRBV7-9
CDR3 protein: CASSSRLASPQETQYF

J gene: TRBJ2-2
CDR3 length: 18
V gene: TRBV9
CDR3 protein: CASSEEGRTSGPTGELFF

J gene: TRBJ2-1
CDR3 length: 15
V gene: TRBV6-5
CDR3 protein: CASSRTGGSYNEQFF

J gene: TRBJ1-2
CDR3 length: 14
V gene: TRBV4-1
CDR3 protein: CASSQVSGMSGYTF

J gene: TRBJ2-6
CDR3 length: 15
V gene: TRBV11-3
CDR3 protein: CASSSGTGGANVLTF

J gene: TRBJ1-2
CDR3 length: 14
V gene: TRBV5-6
CDR3 protein: CASSNAGTGDGYTF

J gene: TRBJ2-7
CDR3 length: 13
V gene: TRBV28
CDR3 protein: CASKGQGTYEQYF

J gene: TRBJ2-2
CDR3 length: 17
V gene: TRBV10-3
CDR3 protein: CAISDPGLAANTGELFF

J gene: TRBJ2-2
CDR3 length: 13
V gene: TRBV5-1
CDR3 protein: CASSLGDTGELFF

J gene: TRBJ1-2
CDR3 length: 14
V gene: TRBV28
CDR3 protein: CASSKTGTGSGYTF

J gene: TRBJ2-3
CDR3 length: 14
V gene: TRBV5-1
CDR3 protein: CASSFGAGADTQYF

J gene: TRBJ2-7
CDR3 length: 13
V gene: TRBV11-2
CDR3 protein: CASSLELDRAGYF

J gene: TRBJ2-1
CDR3 length: 15
V gene: TRBV5-5
CDR3 protein: CASSGTASPYNEQFF

J gene: TRBJ2-7
CDR3 length: 16
V gene: TRBV28
CDR3 protein: CASRGDRASWTYEQYF

J gene: TRBJ2-5
CDR3 length: 11
V gene: TRBV7-2
CDR3 protein: CASSARETQYF

J gene: TRBJ1-4
CDR3 length: 16
V gene: TRBV18
CDR3 protein: CASSSTGGSTNEKLFF

J gene: TRBJ2-7
CDR3 length: 14
V gene: TRBV7-9
CDR3 protein: CASSLLGTIYEQYF

J gene: TRBJ2-7
CDR3 length: 15
V gene: TRBV5-1
CDR3 protein: CASSFEAASTGEQYF

J gene: TRBJ2-5
CDR3 length: 15
V gene: TRBV5-6
CDR3 protein: CASSGSSGPEETQYF

J gene: TRBJ2-7
CDR3 length: 12
V gene: TRBV27
CDR3 protein: CASSYAQYEQYF

J gene: TRBJ2-1
CDR3 length: 15
V gene: TRBV5-4
CDR3 protein: CASSLSRGAHNEQFF

J gene: TRBJ2-5
CDR3 length: 12
V gene: TRBV4-2
CDR3 protein: CASRGDGETQYF

J gene: TRBJ1-6
CDR3 length: 14
V gene: TRBV11-1
CDR3 protein: CASSRTGNNSPLHF

J gene: TRBJ1-2
CDR3 length: 13
V gene: TRBV11-2
CDR3 protein: CASSLAGPGGYTF

J gene: TRBJ1-6
CDR3 length: 12
V gene: TRBV18
CDR3 protein: CASSSPSSPLHF

J gene: TRBJ2-1
CDR3 length: 12
V gene: TRBV6-4
CDR3 protein: CASSDGFSEQFF

J gene: TRBJ1-2
CDR3 length: 13
V gene: TRBV18
CDR3 protein: CASSPRTGDGYTF

J gene: TRBJ2-2
CDR3 length: 13
V gene: TRBV7-9
CDR3 protein: CASSLTSTGELFF

J gene: TRBJ1-1
CDR3 length: 13
V gene: TRBV28
CDR3 protein: CASSPGGHTEAFF

J gene: TRBJ2-1
CDR3 length: 16
V gene: TRBV2
CDR3 protein: CASSESRRLRGNEQFF

J gene: TRBJ1-2
CDR3 length: 12
V gene: TRBV7-9
CDR3 protein: CASSSTVYGYTF

J gene: TRBJ1-2
CDR3 length: 11
V gene: TRBV28
CDR3 protein: CASSYNYGYTF

J gene: TRBJ1-6
CDR3 length: 12
V gene: TRBV5-1
CDR3 protein: CASSWENSPLHF

J gene: TRBJ1-5
CDR3 length: 17
V gene: TRBV28
CDR3 protein: CASSFLGTGNGNQPQHF

J gene: TRBJ2-1
CDR3 length: 15
V gene: TRBV11-3
CDR3 protein: CASSSGQGSYNEQFF

J gene: TRBJ2-3
CDR3 length: 15
V gene: TRBV7-2
CDR3 protein: CASSRTSGASDTQYF

J gene: TRBJ2-2
CDR3 length: 13
V gene: TRBV2
CDR3 protein: CASKGQTTGELFF

J gene: TRBJ1-3
CDR3 length: 14
V gene: TRBV9
CDR3 protein: CASTLDNSGNTIYF

J gene: TRBJ2-1
CDR3 length: 15
V gene: TRBV9
CDR3 protein: CASSVGDRGYNEQFF

J gene: TRBJ1-2
CDR3 length: 14
V gene: TRBV7-9
CDR3 protein: CASTRQSANYGYTF

J gene: TRBJ1-1
CDR3 length: 14
V gene: TRBV28
CDR3 protein: CALQAGRRGTEAFF

J gene: TRBJ2-7
CDR3 length: 15
V gene: TRBV7-2
CDR3 protein: CASSVVSSQFYEQYF

J gene: TRBJ1-2
CDR3 length: 14
V gene: TRBV5-4
CDR3 protein: CASSLVGGIYGYTF